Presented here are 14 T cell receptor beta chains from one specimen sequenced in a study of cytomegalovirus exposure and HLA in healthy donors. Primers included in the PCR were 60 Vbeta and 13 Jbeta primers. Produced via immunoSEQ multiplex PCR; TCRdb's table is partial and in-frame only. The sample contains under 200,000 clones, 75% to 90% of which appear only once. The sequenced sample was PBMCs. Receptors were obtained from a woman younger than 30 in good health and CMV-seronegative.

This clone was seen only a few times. The CDR3 DNA sequence: TGTGCCAGCAGCTCGGGGACTAGCGGCCCCTACGAGCAGTACTTC. Its translation: CASSSGTSGPYEQYF. The chain has TRBV5-4 and TRBJ2-7; TRBD2 aligns across 11 bases. The germline gives CDR1 SGHNT, CDR2 YYREEE (reference sequence). CDR3 length equals 15 residues. J lost 2 bases, V lost 3 bases, and 4 bases had no gene match. Together with reference TRBV5-4 and TRBJ2-7, the CDR3 gives the full variable domain: ETGVTQSPTHLIKTRGQQVTLRCSSQSGHNTVSWYQQALGQGPQFIFQYYREEENGRGNFPPRFSGLQFPNYSSELNVNALELDDSALYLCASSSGTSGPYEQYFGPGTRLTVT.

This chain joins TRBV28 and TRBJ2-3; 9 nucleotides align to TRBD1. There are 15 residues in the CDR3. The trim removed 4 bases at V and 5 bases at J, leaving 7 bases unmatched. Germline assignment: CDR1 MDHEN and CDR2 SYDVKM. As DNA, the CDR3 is TGTGCCAGCAGTTCGGGACAGGGAGCGGGAGATACGCAGTATTTT. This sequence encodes CASSSGQGAGDTQYF.

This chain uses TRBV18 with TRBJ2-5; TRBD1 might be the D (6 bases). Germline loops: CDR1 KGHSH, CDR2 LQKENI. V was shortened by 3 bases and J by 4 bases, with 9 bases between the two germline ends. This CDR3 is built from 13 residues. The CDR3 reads CASSPQGPETQYF. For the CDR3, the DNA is TGTGCCAGCTCACCTCAGGGGCCAGAGACCCAGTACTTC.

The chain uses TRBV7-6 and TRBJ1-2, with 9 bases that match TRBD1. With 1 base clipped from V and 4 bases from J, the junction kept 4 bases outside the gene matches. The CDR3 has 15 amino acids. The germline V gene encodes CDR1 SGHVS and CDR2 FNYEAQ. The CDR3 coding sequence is TGTGCCAGCAGCTTAGGGACAGGGGAGGGCTATGGCTACACCTTC. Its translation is CASSLGTGEGYGYTF.

This CDR3 reads CASSDRRGARETQYF. CDR3 sequence (DNA): TGTGCCAGCAGTGACCGCAGGGGGGCCAGAGAGACCCAGTACTTC. This chain links TRBV28 with TRBJ2-5; D is possibly TRBD1 (7 bases). CDR1 and CDR2 from the germline V gene are MDHEN and SYDVKM. CDR3 length equals 15 residues. The ends were cut back, 5 bases at V and 4 bases at J, with 17 bases in the middle.

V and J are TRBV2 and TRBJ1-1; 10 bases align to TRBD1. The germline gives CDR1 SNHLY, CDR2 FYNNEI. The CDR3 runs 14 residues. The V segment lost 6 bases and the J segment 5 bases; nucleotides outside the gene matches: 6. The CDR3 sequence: CASSGPDRGTEAFF. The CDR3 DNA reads TGTGCCAGCAGCGGACCGGACAGGGGGACTGAAGCTTTCTTT.

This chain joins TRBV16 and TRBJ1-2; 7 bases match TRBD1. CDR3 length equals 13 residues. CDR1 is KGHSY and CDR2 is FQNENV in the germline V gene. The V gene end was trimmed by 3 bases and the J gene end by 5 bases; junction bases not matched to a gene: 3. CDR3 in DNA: TGTGCCAGCAGCCACGGGACAGCATATGGCTACACCTTC. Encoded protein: CASSHGTAYGYTF.

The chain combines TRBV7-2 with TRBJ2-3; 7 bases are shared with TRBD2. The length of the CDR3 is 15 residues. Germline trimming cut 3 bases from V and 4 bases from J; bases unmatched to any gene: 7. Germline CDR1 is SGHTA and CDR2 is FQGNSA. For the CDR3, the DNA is TGTGCCAGCAGCTTGGGGGGGACCACCTCAGATACGCAGTATTTT. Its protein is CASSLGGTTSDTQYF.

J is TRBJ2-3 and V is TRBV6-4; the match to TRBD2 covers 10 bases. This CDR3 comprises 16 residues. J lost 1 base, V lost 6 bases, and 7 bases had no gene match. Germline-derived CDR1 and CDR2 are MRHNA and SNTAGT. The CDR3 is CASSLTGTSGTDTQYF. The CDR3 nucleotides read TGTGCCAGCAGCCTCACCGGGACTAGCGGCACAGATACGCAGTATTTT.

CDR3 DNA: TGCAGCGTTGATGCGGGACTAGCGGGGGGGCGGGAGACCCAGTACTTC. Translation gives CSVDAGLAGGRETQYF. V usage is TRBV29-1 and J usage is TRBJ2-5, with 16 positions matching TRBD2. Trimming removed 3 bases from V and 5 bases from J; junction bases left unmatched: 6. The CDR3 consists of 16 residues. Germline CDR1 is SQVTM and CDR2 is ANQGSEA.

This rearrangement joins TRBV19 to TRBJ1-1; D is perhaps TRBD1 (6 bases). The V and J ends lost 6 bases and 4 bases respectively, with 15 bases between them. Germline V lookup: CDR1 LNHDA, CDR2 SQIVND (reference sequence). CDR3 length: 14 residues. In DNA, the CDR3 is TGTGCCAGTAGCACACAGGGCTGGGGCACTGAAGCTTTCTTT. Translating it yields CASSTQGWGTEAFF.

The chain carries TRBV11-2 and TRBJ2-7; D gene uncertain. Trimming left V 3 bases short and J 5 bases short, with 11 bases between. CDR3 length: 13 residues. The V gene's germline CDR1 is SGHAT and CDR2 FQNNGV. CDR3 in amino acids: CASSFSAHDEQYF. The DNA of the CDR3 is TGTGCCAGCAGCTTTAGTGCGCACGACGAGCAGTACTTC.

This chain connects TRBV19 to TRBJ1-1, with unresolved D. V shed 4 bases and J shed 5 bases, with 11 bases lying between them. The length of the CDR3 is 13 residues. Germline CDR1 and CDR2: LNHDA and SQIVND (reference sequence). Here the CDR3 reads CASSTHPGTEAFF. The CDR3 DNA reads TGTGCCAGTAGTACACACCCGGGGACTGAAGCTTTCTTT.

The CDR3: CASSFRTSGLWGTDTQYF. CDR3 DNA: TGTGCCAGCAGCTTCCGAACTAGCGGCTTATGGGGCACAGATACGCAGTATTTT. The chain uses TRBV7-3 and TRBJ2-3; TRBD2 matches at 8 bases. Unmatched junction bases numbered 12, after V lost 3 bases and J lost 1 base. The CDR3 loop spans 18 amino acids. CDR1 and CDR2 from the germline V gene are SGHTA and FQGTGA. The full variable domain, completed using reference TRBV7-3 and TRBJ2-3, is GAGVSQTPSNKVTEKGKYVELRCDPISGHTALYWYRQSLGQGPEFLIYFQGTGAADDSGLPNDRFFAVRPEGSVSTLKIQRTERGDSAVYLCASSFRTSGLWGTDTQYFGPGTRLTVL.